A selection of T cell receptor beta chains follows, all from one sample in a study of blood T cell repertoires in COVID-19. Assay: immunoSEQ multiplex PCR; the TCRdb copy retains only in-frame clones and omits some. This sample has 100,000 or so clones; more than 70% occur once, and the top ten carry more than 9%. Input material: peripheral blood. The receptors originated from a woman in her twenties or thirties with acute or convalescent COVID-19. CDR3s include the opening cysteine and the closing phenylalanine or tryptophan. The order of the fields is D gene, V gene, J gene, CDR3 protein. D genes are given only for firm matches.

TRBD1,TRBV2,TRBJ1-4,CASRLFPGGDWRGPNEKLFF
TRBD1,TRBV7-8,TRBJ1-6,CASSPAGTGYNSPLHF
TRBD2,TRBV18,TRBJ2-1,CASSPPGSGGALEQFF
.,TRBV12-3/TRBV12-4,TRBJ1-2,CASSQRQFGYTF
.,TRBV11-3,TRBJ1-1,CASSPSPPAGSGEAFF
.,TRBV5-5,TRBJ1-4,CASSLQVWRDEKLFF
.,TRBV5-1,TRBJ1-1,CASSPAGGPVTTEAFF
TRBD1,TRBV7-9,TRBJ1-2,CASGTANYGYTF
.,TRBV7-9,TRBJ2-3,CASTSSLQDTQYF
TRBD2,TRBV28,TRBJ2-1,CASSQGAGANEQFF
.,TRBV4-1,TRBJ2-7,CASSQGIPSSYEQYF
.,TRBV4-1,TRBJ2-3,CASSQVVAYRVDKKSTDTQYF
.,TRBV28,TRBJ1-2,CASNHWPGNYGYTF
.,TRBV7-8,TRBJ1-5,CASSLAQGTGRPQHF
.,TRBV19,TRBJ2-5,CASRPSGQETQYF
.,TRBV18,TRBJ2-7,CASSPWQGVSAEQYF
.,TRBV27,TRBJ2-7,CASSLDVGDSYEQYF
.,TRBV11-2,TRBJ1-1,CASSLELNTEAFF
.,TRBV5-1,TRBJ2-7,CASSFNRDEQYF
.,TRBV4-1,TRBJ2-3,CASRPTRFSDTQYF
TRBD2,TRBV28,TRBJ2-7,CASSPPIGTRAEQYF
.,TRBV2,TRBJ1-6,CASSGSIGSPLHF
TRBD1,TRBV5-1,TRBJ1-2,CASSFTGGENYGYTF
TRBD2,TRBV30,TRBJ2-3,CAWSDLGGDTQYF
TRBD2,TRBV3-1/TRBV3-2,TRBJ2-1,CASSQGAGGTSGGKNEQFF
.,TRBV28,TRBJ2-1,CASRERSSYNEQFF
.,TRBV6-5,TRBJ2-7,CASREGASYEQYF
TRBD1,TRBV5-1,TRBJ1-1,CASSWTGTGNTEAFF
.,TRBV6-5,TRBJ1-1,CASTPPGRPNEAFF